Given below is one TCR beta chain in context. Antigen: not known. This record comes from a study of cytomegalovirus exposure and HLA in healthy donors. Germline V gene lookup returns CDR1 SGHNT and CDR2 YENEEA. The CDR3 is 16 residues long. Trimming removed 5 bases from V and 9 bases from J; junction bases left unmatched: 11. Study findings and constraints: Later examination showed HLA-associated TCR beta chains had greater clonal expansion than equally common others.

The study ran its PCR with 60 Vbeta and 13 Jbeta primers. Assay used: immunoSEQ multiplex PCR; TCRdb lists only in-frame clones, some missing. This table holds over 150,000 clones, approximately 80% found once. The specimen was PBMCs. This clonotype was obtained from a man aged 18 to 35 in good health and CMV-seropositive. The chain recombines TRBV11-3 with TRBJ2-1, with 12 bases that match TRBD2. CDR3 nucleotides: TGTGCCAGCAGCCCTAGCGCTAGCGGGGGGGCCGTTGAGCAGTTCTTC. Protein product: CASSPSASGGAVEQFF. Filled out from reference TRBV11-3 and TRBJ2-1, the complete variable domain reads EAGVVQSPRYKIIEKKQPVAFWCNPISGHNTLYWYLQNLGQGPELLIRYENEEAVDDSQLPKDRFSAERLKGVDSTLKIQPAELGDSAVYLCASSPSASGGAVEQFFGPGTRLTVL.